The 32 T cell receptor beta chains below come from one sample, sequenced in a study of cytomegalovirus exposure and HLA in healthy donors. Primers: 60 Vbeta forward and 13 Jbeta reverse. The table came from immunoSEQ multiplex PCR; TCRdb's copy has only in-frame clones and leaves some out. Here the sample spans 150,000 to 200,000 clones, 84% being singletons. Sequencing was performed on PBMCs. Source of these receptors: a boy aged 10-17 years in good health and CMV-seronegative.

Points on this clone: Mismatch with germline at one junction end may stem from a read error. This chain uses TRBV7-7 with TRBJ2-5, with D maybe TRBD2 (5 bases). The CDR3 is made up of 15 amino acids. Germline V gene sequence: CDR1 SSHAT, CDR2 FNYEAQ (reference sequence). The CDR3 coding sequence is TGTGCTAGCAGCAGGACTTACGGCGTCCAAGAGACCCAGTACTTC. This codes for CASSRTYGVQETQYF.

In DNA form, the CDR3 reads TGTGCCAGCGGACGGACAGGAGACAATGAGCAGTTCTTC. It codes for CASGRTGDNEQFF. V and J are TRBV5-4 and TRBJ2-1, with 7 bases fitting TRBD1. V lost 7 bases, J lost 5 bases, and 6 bases stayed unmatched. Germline CDR1 and CDR2: SGHNT and YYREEE (reference sequence). The CDR3 loop spans 13 amino acids.

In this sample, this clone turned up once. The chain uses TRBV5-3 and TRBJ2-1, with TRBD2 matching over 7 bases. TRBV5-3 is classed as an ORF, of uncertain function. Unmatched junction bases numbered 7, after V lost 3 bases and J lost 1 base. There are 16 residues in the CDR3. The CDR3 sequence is CARSSPERGSYNEQFF. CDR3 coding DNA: TGTGCCAGAAGCTCCCCGGAGCGGGGTTCCTACAATGAGCAGTTCTTC.

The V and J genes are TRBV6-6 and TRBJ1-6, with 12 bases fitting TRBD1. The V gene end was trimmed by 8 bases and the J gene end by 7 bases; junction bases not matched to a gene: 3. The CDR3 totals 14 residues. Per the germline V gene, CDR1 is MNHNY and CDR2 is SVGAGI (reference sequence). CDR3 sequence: CASVGTGGNSPLHF. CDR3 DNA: TGTGCCAGCGTGGGGACAGGGGGCAATTCACCCCTCCACTTT.

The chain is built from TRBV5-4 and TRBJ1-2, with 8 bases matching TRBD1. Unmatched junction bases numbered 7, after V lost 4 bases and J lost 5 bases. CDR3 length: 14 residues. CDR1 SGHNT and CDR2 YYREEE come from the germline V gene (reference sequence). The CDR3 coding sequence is TGTGCCAGCAGCCAGACAGGGGTTGGGTATGGCTACACCTTC. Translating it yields CASSQTGVGYGYTF. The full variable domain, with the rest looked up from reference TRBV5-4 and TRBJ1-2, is ETGVTQSPTHLIKTRGQQVTLRCSSQSGHNTVSWYQQALGQGPQFIFQYYREEENGRGNFPPRFSGLQFPNYSSELNVNALELDDSALYLCASSQTGVGYGYTFGSGTRLTVV.

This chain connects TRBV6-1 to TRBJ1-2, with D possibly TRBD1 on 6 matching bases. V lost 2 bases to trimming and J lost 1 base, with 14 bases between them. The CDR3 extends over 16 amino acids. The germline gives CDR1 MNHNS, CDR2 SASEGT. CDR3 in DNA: TGTGCCAGCAGTGAACTACAGGGAGCTAATAACTATGGCTACACCTTC. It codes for CASSELQGANNYGYTF.

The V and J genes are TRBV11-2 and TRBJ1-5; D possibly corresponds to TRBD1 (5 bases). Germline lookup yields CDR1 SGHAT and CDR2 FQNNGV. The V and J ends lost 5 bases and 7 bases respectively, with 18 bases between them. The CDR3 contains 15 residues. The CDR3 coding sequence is TGTGCCAGCAGCCCCACCGGGAGGGGAGCCCAGCCCCAGCATTTT. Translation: CASSPTGRGAQPQHF.

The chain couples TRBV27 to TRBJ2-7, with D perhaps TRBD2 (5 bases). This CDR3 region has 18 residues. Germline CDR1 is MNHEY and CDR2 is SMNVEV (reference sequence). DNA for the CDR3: TGTGCTCACTCGAGGGTCCGTCCGGTTATCAGGAGCTCCTACGAGCAGTACTTC. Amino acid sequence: CAHSRVRPVIRSSYEQYF.

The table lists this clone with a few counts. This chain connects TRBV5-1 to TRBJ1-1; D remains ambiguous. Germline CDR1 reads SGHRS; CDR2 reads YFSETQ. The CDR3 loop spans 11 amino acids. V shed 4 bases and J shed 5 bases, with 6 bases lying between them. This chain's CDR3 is CASSAGTEAFF. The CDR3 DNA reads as TGCGCCAGCAGCGCGGGGACTGAAGCTTTCTTT.

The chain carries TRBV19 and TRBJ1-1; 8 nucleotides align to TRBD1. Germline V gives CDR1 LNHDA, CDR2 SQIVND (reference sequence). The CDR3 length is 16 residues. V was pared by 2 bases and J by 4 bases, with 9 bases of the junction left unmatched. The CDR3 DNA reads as TGTGCCAGTAGTATATTATTAGGACAGGGAGGCACTGAAGCTTTCTTT. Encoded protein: CASSILLGQGGTEAFF.

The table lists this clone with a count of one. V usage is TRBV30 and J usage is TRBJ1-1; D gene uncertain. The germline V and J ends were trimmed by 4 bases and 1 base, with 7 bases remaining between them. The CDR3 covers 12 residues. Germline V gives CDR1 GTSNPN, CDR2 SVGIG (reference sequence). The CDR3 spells CAWIAENTEAFF. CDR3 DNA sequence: TGTGCCTGGATAGCAGAGAACACTGAAGCTTTCTTT.

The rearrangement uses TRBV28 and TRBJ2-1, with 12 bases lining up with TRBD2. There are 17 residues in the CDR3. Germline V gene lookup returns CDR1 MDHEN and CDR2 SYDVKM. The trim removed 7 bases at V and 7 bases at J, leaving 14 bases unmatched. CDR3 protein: CASKLLAGGPRGNEQFF. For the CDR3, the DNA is TGTGCCAGCAAACTCCTAGCGGGAGGGCCTCGGGGGAATGAGCAGTTCTTC.

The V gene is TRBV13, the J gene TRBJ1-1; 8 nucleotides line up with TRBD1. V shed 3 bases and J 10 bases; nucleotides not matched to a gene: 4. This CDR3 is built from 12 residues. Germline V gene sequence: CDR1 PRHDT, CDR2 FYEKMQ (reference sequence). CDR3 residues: CASSFGQGIAFF. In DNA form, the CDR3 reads TGTGCCAGCAGCTTCGGACAGGGAATAGCTTTCTTT. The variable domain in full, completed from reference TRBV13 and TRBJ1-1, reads AAGVIQSPRHLIKEKRETATLKCYPIPRHDTVYWYQQGPGQDPQFLISFYEKMQSDKGSIPDRFSAQQFSDYHSELNMSSLELGDSALYFCASSFGQGIAFFGQGTRLTVV.

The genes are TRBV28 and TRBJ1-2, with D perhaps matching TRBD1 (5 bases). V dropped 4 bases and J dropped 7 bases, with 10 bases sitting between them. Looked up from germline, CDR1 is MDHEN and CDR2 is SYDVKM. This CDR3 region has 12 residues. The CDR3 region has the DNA TGTGCCAGCAGTTCGGGGGGGGGTGGCTACACCTTC. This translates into CASSSGGGGYTF.

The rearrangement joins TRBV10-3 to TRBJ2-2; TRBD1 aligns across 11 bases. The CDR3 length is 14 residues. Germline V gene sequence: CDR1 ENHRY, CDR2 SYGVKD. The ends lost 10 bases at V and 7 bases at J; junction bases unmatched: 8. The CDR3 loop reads CATDRGREDGELFF. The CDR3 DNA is TGTGCCACGGACAGGGGGCGTGAAGACGGGGAGCTGTTTTTT.

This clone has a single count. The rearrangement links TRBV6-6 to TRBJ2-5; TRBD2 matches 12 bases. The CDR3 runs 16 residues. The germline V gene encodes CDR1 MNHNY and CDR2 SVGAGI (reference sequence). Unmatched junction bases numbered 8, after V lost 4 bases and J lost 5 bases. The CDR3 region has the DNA TGTGCCAGCAGTTCCGGGACTAGCGGGCCCGGTGAGACCCAGTACTTC. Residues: CASSSGTSGPGETQYF.

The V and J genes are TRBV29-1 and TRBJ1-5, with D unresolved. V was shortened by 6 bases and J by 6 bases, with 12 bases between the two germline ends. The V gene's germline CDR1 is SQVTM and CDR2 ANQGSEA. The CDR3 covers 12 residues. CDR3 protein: CSVRTAGQPQHF. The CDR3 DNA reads TGCAGCGTACGGACTGCAGGTCAGCCCCAGCATTTT.

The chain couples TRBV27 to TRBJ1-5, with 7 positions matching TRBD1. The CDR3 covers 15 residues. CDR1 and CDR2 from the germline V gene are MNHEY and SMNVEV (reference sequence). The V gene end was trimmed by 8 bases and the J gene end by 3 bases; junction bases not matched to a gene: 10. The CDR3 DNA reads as TGTGCCAGCGGCCTCCCGGGACAGACCAATCAGCCCCAGCATTTT. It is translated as CASGLPGQTNQPQHF.

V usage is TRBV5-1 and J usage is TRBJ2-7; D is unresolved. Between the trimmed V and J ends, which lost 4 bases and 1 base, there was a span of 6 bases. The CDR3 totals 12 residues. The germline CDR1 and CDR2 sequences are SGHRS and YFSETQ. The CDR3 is CASSTPSYEQYF. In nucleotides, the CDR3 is TGCGCCAGCAGCACTCCGTCCTACGAGCAGTACTTC.

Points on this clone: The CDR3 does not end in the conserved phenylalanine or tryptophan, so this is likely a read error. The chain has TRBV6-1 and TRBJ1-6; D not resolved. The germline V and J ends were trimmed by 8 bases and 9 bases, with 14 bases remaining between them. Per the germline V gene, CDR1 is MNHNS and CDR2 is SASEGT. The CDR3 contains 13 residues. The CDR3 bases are TGTGCCAGCGTTTCAGAAGAGGCTTCACCCCTCCACTCT. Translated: CASVSEEASPLHS.

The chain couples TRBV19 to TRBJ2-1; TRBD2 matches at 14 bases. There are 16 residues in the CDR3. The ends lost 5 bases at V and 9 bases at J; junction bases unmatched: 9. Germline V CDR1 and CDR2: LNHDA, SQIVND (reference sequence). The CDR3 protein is CASSPTGTSGSREQFF. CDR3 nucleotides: TGTGCCAGTAGTCCGACCGGGACTAGCGGGAGTCGTGAGCAGTTCTTC.

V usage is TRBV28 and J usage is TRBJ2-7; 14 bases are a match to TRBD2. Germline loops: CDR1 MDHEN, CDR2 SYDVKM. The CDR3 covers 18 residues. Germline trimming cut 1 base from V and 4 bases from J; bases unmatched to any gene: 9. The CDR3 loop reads CASSLYAKWTSGRYEQYF. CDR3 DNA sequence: TGTGCCAGCAGTTTATACGCGAAGTGGACTAGCGGGAGGTACGAGCAGTACTTC.

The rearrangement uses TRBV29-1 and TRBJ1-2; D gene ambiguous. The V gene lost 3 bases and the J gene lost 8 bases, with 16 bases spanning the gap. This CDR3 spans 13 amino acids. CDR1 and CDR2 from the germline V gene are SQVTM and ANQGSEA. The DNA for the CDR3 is TGCAGCGTTGATTTCCCCGGCCTGAGGGGCTACACCTTC. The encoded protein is CSVDFPGLRGYTF.

As DNA, the CDR3 is TGTGCCAGCAGCCCTGACAGGGCTCAAGAGACCCAGTACTTC. Translated, it gives CASSPDRAQETQYF. The chain uses TRBV7-2 and TRBJ2-5, with 7 bases aligning to TRBD1. Germline-derived CDR1 and CDR2 are SGHTA and FQGNSA. The trim removed 5 bases at V and 2 bases at J, leaving 5 bases unmatched. The CDR3 length is 14 residues.

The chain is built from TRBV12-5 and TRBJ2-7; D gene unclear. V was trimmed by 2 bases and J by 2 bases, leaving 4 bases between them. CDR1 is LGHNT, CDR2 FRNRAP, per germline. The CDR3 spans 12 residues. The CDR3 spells CASGLPPYEQYF. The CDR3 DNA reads TGTGCTAGTGGTTTGCCTCCCTACGAGCAGTACTTC.

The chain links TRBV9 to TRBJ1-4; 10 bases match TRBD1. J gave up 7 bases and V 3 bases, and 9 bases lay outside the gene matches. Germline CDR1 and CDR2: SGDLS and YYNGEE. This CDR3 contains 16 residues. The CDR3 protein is CASSADRGREGEKLFF. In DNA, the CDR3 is TGTGCCAGCAGCGCGGACAGGGGGAGGGAAGGTGAAAAACTGTTTTTT.

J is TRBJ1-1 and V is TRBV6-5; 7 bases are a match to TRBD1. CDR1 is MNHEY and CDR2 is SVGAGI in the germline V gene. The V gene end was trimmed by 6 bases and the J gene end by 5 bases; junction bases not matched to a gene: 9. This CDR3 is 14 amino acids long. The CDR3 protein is CASSQGGARTEAFF. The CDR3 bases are TGTGCCAGCAGCCAGGGGGGAGCTCGGACTGAAGCTTTCTTT.

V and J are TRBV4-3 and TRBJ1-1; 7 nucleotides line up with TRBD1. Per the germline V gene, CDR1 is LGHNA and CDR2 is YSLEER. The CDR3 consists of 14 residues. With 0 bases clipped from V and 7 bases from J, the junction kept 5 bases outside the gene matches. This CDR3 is CASSQDTGVGEAFF. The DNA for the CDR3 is TGCGCCAGCAGCCAAGACACAGGGGTTGGTGAAGCTTTCTTT.

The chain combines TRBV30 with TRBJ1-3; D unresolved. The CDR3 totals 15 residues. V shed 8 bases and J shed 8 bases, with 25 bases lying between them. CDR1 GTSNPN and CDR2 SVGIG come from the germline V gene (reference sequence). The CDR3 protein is CALETGRELSDTIYF. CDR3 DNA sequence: TGTGCCCTAGAAACGGGTCGGGAGCTCAGTGACACCATATATTTT.

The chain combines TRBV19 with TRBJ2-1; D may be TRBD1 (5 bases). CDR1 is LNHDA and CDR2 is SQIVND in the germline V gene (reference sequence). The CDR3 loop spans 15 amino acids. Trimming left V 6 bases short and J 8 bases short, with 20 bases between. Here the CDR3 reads CASRPTVISRDEQFF. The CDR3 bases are TGTGCCAGTAGGCCGACAGTCATATCAAGGGATGAGCAGTTCTTC.

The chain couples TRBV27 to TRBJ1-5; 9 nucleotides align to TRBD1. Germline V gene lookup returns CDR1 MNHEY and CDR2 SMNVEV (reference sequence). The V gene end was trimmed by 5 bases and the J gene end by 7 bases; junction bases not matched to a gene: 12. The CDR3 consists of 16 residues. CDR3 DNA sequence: TGTGCCAGCAGTCCAAAACGGACAGGGGTTGAGCAGCCCCAGCATTTT. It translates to CASSPKRTGVEQPQHF.

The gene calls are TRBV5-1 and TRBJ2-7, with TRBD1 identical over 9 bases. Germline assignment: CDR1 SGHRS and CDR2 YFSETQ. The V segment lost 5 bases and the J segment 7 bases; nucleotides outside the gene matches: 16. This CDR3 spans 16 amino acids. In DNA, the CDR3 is TGCGCCAGCAGGGAACAGTCGGGACAGGGCTCTTGGGAGCAGTACTTC. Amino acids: CASREQSGQGSWEQYF.